These 2 T cell receptor beta chains share one sample of origin, sequenced in a study of response to subunit inactivated influenza vaccine. TCRdb re-analysed the RT-PCR reads in MiXCR, keeping a single row per CDR3 protein. The sample records approximately 500,000 distinct CDR3 sequences, around 13% being singletons. Sequences were derived from PBMCs from blood, sampled roughly 45 days after vaccination. These receptors were collected from a man aged 50 to 60 who received an inactivated influenza vaccine.

The rearrangement joins TRBV11-2 to TRBJ2-7; 9 positions agree with TRBD1. Germline CDR1 reads SGHAT; CDR2 reads FQNNGV. V gave up 5 bases and J gave up 4 bases; unmatched junction bases: 9. This CDR3 contains 15 residues. CDR3 loop: CASSPSDRGVYEQYF. CDR3 nucleotides: TGTGCCAGCAGCCCCTCGGACAGGGGTGTGTACGAGCAGTACTTC.

This clonotype has just a few counts. The genes are TRBV10-3 and TRBJ2-3, with 7 bases fitting TRBD1. The CDR3 contains 14 residues. Germline CDR1 is ENHRY and CDR2 is SYGVKD. Losses at the gene ends were 3 bases for V and 8 bases for J; bases not matched to a gene: 8. The CDR3 nucleotides are TGTGCCATCAGTGACCTTACAGGGGCACGTACGCAGTATTTT. Its translation is CAISDLTGARTQYF.